Detailed here is one T cell receptor (beta chain). Original handling: Estimation of nucleated cell counts relied on the amplification of reference gene primers. Produced via immunoSEQ multiplex PCR; TCRdb's table is partial and in-frame only. V, J and clone size derive from that table, while D and trimming were established from the DNA sequence. The sample lists hundreds of thousands of clones, 75% to 90% occurring once. This record comes from a study of blood T cell repertoires in COVID-19. For the study at large: Specimens from acute and convalescent COVID-19 originated in the United States, Italy and Spain. In each case, the material was cDNA or gDNA derived from T cells, B-cell-depleted T cells, or PBMCs.

The CDR3 spans 14 residues. Trimming pared 7 bases from V and 0 bases from J, leaving 12 bases between. CDR1 and CDR2 from the germline V gene are LNHDA and SQIVND (reference sequence). The chain joins TRBV19 to TRBJ2-5; D possibly corresponds to TRBD2 (6 bases). The sequenced material came from peripheral blood. The TCR originated in a man aged 35-49 years with acute or convalescent COVID-19. Here the CDR3 DNA reads TGTGCCAGTACCGACTGGGGGGACCAAGAGACCCAGTACTTC. The encoded protein is CASTDWGDQETQYF.